The 4 T cell receptor beta chains in this list originate from one sample, sequenced in a study of T cell repertoires in cytomegalovirus infection (dated by TCRdb to about 2019). Sequencing was carried out with an Illumina HiSeq 1500. Using fastp at Q25 and MiXCR, TCRdb reprocessed the public reads and kept productive beta chains. When rows share a CDR3 protein, they turn into one entry using the most common DNA and genes. Here the sample has 640,000 or so distinct CDR3 sequences; 30% to 35% occur a single time. The ten largest make up 15% to 20% of the sample. No antigen has been assigned to these receptors. The treatment or condition label of this sample denotes: in vitro stimulation with specific CMV peptide epitopes to enrich CMV-specific T cells. The sample was cultured PBMCs, taken from culture after CMV antigen stimulation. The receptors come from a human donor in good health (CMV status not recorded). Some clones in this sample may be carry-over from other donors' samples.

V usage is TRBV7-2 and J usage is TRBJ1-5; 7 bases line up with TRBD1. Germline V gene data show CDR1 as SGHTA and CDR2 as FQGNSA. With 6 bases clipped from V and 3 bases from J, the junction kept 14 bases outside the gene matches. This CDR3 comprises 17 residues. The CDR3 reads CASRPGTDRGYNQPQHF. As DNA, the CDR3 is TGTGCCAGCAGACCCGGGACAGACCGAGGATACAATCAGCCCCAGCATTTT.

This chain links TRBV7-6 with TRBJ1-5, with D hard to call. The CDR3 consists of 13 residues. The germline V gene has CDR1 SGHVS and CDR2 FNYEAQ. V shed 5 bases and J shed 9 bases, with 14 bases lying between them. The CDR3 DNA reads TGTGCCAGCAGCCCAAGTCCTGGGCTGCCCCAGCATTTT. It codes for CASSPSPGLPQHF.

V gene TRBV7-2 combines with J gene TRBJ2-7, with D perhaps matching TRBD1 (6 bases). Trimming pared 0 bases from V and 0 bases from J, leaving 12 bases between. Germline CDR1 reads SGHTA; CDR2 reads FQGNSA. CDR3 size: 16 residues. Here the CDR3 reads CASSLAPTGNSYEQYF. The CDR3 region has the DNA TGTGCCAGCAGCTTAGCCCCGACAGGTAACTCCTACGAGCAGTACTTC.

The V and J genes are TRBV6-5 and TRBJ2-1; D possibly corresponds to TRBD1 (6 bases). V lost 0 bases and J lost 7, with 16 bases in between. Germline CDR1 and CDR2: MNHEY and SVGAGI. This CDR3 has 16 residues. In nucleotides, the CDR3 is TGTGCCAGCAGTTACTCGTGGACAGCCATACATAATGAGCAGTTCTTC. Translated: CASSYSWTAIHNEQFF.